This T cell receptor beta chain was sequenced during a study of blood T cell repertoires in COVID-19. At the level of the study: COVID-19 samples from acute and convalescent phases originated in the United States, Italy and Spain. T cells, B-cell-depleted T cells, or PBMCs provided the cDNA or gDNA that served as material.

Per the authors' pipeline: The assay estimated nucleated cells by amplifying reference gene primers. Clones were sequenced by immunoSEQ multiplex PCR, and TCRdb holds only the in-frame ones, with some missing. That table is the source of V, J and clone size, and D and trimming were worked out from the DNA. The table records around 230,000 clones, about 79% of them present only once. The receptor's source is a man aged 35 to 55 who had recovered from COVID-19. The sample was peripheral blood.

Written as DNA, the CDR3 is TGTGCCAGCAGCCCGCGGACAGTTAATTCACCCCTCCACTTT. It is translated as CASSPRTVNSPLHF. This chain joins TRBV7-2 and TRBJ1-6; possibly TRBD1 for D (6 bases). From germline, CDR1 is SGHTA and CDR2 FQGNSA. The length of the CDR3 is 14 residues. V was cut by 5 bases and J by 6 bases, with 11 bases left in between.